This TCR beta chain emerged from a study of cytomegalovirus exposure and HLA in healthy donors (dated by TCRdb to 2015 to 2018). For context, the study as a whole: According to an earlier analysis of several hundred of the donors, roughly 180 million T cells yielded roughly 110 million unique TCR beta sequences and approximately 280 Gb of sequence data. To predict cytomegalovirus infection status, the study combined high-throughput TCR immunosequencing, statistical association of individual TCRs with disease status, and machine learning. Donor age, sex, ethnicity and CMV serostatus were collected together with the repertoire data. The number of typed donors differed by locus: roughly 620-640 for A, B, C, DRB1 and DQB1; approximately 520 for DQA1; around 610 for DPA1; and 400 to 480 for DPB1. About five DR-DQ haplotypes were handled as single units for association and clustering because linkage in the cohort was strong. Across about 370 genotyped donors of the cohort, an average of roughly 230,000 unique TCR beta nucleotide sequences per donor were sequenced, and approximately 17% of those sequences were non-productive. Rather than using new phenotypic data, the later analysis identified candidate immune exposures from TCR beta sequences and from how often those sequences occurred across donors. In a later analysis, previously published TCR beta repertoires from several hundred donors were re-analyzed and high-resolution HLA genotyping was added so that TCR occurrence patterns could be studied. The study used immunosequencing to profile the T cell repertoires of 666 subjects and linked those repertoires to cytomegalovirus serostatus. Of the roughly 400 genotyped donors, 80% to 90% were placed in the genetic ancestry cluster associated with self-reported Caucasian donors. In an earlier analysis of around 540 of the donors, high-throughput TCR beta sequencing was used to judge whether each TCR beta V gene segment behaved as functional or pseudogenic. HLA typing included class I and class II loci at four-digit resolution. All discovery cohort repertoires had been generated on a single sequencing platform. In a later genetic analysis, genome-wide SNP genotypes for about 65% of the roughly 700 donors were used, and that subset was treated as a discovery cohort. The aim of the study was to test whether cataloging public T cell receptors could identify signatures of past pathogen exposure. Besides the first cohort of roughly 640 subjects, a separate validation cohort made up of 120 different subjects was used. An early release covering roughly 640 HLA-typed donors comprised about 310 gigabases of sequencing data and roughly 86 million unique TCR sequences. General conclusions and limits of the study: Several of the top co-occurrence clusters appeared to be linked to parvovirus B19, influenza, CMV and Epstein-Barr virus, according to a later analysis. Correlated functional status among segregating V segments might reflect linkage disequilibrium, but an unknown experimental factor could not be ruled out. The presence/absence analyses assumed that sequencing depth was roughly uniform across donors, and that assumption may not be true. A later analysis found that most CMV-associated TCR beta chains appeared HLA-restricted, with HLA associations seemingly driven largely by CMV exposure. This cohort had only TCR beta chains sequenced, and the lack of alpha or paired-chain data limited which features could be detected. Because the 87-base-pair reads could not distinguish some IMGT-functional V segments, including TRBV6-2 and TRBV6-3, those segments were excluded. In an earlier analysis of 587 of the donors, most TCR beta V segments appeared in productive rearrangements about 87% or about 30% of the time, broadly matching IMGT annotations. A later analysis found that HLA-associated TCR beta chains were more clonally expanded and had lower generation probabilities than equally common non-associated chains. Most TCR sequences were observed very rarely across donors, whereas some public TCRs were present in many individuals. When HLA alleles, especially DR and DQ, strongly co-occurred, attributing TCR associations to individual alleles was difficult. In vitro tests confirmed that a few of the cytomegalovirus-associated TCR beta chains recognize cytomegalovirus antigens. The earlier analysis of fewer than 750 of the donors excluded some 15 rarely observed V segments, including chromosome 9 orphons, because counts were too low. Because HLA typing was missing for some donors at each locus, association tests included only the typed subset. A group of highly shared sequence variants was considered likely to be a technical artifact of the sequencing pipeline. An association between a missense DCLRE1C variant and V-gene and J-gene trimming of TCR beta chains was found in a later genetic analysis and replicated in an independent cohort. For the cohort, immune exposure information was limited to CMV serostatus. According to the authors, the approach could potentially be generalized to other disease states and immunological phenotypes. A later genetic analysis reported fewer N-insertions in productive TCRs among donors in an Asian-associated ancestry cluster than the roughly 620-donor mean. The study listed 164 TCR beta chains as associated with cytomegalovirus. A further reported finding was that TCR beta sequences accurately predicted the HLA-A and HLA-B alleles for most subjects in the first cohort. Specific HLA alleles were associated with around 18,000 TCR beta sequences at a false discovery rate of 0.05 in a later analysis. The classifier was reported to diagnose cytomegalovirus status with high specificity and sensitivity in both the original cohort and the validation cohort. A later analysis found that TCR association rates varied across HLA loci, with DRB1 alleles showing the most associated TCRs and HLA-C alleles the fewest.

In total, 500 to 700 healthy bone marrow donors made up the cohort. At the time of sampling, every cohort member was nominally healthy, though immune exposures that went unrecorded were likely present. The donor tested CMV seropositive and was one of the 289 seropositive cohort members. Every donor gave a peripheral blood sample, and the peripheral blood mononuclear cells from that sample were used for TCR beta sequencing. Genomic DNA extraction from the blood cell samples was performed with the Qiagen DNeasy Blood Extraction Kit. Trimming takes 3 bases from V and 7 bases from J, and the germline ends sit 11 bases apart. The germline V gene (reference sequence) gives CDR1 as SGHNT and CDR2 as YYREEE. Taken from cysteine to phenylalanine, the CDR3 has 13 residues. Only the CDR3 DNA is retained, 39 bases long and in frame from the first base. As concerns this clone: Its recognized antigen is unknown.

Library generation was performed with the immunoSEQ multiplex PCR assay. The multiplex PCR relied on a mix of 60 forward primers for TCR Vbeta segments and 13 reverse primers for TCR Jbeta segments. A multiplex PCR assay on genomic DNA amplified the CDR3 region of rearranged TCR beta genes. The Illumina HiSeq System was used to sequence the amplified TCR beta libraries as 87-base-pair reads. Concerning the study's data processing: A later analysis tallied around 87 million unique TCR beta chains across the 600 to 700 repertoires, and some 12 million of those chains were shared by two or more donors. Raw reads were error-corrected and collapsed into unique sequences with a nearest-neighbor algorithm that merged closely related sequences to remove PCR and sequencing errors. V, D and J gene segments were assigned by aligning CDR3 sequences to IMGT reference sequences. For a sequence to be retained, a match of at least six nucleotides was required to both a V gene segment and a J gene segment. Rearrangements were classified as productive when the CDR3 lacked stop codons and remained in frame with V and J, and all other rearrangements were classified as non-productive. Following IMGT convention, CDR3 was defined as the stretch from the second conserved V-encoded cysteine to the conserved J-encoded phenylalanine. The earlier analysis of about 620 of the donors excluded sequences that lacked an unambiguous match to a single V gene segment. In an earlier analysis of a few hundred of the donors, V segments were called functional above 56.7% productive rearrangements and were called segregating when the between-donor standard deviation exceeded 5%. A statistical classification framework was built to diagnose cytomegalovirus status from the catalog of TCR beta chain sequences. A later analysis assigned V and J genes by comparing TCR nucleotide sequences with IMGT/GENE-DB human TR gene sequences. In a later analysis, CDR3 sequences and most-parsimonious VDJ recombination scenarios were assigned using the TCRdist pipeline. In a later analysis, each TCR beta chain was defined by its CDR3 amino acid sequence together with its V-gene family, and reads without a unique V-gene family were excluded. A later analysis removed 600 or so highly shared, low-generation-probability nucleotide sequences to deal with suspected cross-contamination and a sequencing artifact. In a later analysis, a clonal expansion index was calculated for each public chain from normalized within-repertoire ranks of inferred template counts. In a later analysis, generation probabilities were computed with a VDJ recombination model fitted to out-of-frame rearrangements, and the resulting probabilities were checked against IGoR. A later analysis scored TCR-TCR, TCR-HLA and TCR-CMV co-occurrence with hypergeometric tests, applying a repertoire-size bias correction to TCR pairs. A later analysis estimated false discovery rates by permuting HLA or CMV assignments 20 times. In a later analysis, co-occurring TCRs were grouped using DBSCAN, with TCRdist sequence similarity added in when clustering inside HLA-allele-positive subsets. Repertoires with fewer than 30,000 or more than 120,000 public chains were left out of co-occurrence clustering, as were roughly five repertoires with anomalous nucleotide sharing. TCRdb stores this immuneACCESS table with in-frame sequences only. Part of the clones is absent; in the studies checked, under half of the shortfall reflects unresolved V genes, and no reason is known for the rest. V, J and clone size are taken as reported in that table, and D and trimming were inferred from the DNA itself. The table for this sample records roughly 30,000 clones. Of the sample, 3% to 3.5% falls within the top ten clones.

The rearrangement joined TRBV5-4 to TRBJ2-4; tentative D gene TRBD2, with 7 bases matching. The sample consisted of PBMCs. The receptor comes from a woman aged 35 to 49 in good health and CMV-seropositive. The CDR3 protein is CASSWGRENIQYF. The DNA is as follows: TGTGCCAGCAGCTGGGGGCGGGAGAACATTCAGTACTTC.